A selection of T cell receptor beta chains follows, all from one sample in a study of shared clonotypes between healthy human individuals. Sequencing used immunoSEQ multiplex PCR; TCRdb keeps in-frame clones, though not all of them. The profile shows roughly 2,300,000 clones, approximately 90% of them singletons. The sequenced sample was naive CD4+ T cells from PBMCs. These receptor sequences come from a man aged 18 to 29 in good health. Some clones in this sample may be carry-over from other donors' samples. Each CDR3 is given with its conserved first and last residue. The order of the fields is clone size, D gene, J gene, V gene, CDR3 protein, CDR3 DNA. A D gene is named only where the DNA matches it firmly. Clone size is not always given. Where it is, it says once, few, many or a class for expanded clones.

abundance: once
d_gene: .
j_gene: TRBJ2-3
v_gene: TRBV9
CDR3aa: CASSPLYF
CDR3nt: TGTGCCAGCAGCCCCCTGTATTTT

abundance: .
d_gene: TRBD2
j_gene: TRBJ2-3
v_gene: TRBV27
CDR3aa: CASRQILIAGGPVDTQYF
CDR3nt: TGTGCCAGCAGACAAATCCTCATAGCGGGAGGGCCGGTGGATACGCAGTATTTT

abundance: .
d_gene: .
j_gene: TRBJ2-3
v_gene: TRBV7-9
CDR3aa: CASSLASASTDTQYF
CDR3nt: TGTGCCAGCAGCTTAGCTAGCGCCAGCACAGATACGCAGTATTTT

abundance: .
d_gene: TRBD2
j_gene: TRBJ2-7
v_gene: TRBV28
CDR3aa: CASSLGGLAGGPFHEQYF
CDR3nt: TGTGCCAGCAGTTTAGGAGGTCTAGCGGGAGGGCCGTTCCACGAGCAGTACTTC

abundance: .
d_gene: .
j_gene: TRBJ2-3
v_gene: TRBV7-9
CDR3aa: CASSFGHTQYF
CDR3nt: TGTGCCAGCAGCTTCGGGCATACGCAGTATTTT

abundance: .
d_gene: .
j_gene: TRBJ2-5
v_gene: TRBV13
CDR3aa: CASSLDDREGTQYF
CDR3nt: TGTGCCAGCAGCTTAGACGACAGGGAGGGGACCCAGTACTTC

abundance: .
d_gene: TRBD2
j_gene: TRBJ2-7
v_gene: TRBV5-1
CDR3aa: CASSFGTRAYEQYF
CDR3nt: TGCGCCAGCAGCTTTGGGACTAGAGCCTACGAGCAGTACTTC

abundance: .
d_gene: TRBD1
j_gene: TRBJ2-7
v_gene: TRBV11-2
CDR3aa: CASSSGTGPYEQYF
CDR3nt: TGTGCCAGCAGCTCCGGGACAGGCCCCTACGAGCAGTACTTC

abundance: .
d_gene: .
j_gene: TRBJ2-1
v_gene: TRBV5-4
CDR3aa: CASTVSGRLYNEQFF
CDR3nt: TGTGCCAGCACCGTTAGCGGACGTCTATACAATGAGCAGTTCTTC

abundance: .
d_gene: TRBD1
j_gene: TRBJ2-1
v_gene: TRBV7-3
CDR3aa: CASSLNRGGYNEQFF
CDR3nt: TGTGCCAGCAGCTTAAACAGGGGTGGCTACAATGAGCAGTTCTTC

abundance: .
d_gene: TRBD1
j_gene: TRBJ1-2
v_gene: TRBV2
CDR3aa: CASSEDRGSSYGYTF
CDR3nt: TGTGCCAGCAGTGAAGACAGGGGGTCAAGCTATGGCTACACCTTC

abundance: .
d_gene: .
j_gene: TRBJ2-1
v_gene: TRBV27
CDR3aa: CASSLSGLWGAGRDEQFF
CDR3nt: TGTGCCAGCAGTTTATCGGGTCTGTGGGGAGCCGGGCGGGATGAGCAGTTCTTC

abundance: .
d_gene: .
j_gene: TRBJ1-1
v_gene: TRBV5-6
CDR3aa: CASSLGPDPNTEAFF
CDR3nt: TGTGCCAGCAGCTTGGGCCCGGATCCGAACACTGAAGCTTTCTTT

abundance: .
d_gene: .
j_gene: TRBJ2-1
v_gene: TRBV9
CDR3aa: CASSVGVDSSYNEQFF
CDR3nt: TGTGCCAGCAGCGTAGGAGTCGACAGCTCCTACAATGAGCAGTTCTTC

abundance: .
d_gene: TRBD2
j_gene: TRBJ2-1
v_gene: TRBV5-4
CDR3aa: CASRNGLAGGEQFF
CDR3nt: TGTGCCAGCAGAAACGGACTAGCGGGAGGGGAGCAGTTCTTC

abundance: few
d_gene: .
j_gene: TRBJ1-1
v_gene: TRBV18
CDR3aa: CASSQGRGSNTEAFF
CDR3nt: TGTGCCAGCTCACAGGGCCGGGGATCGAACACTGAAGCTTTCTTT

abundance: .
d_gene: TRBD1
j_gene: TRBJ2-1
v_gene: TRBV5-1
CDR3aa: CASSLGVWDRPLWDEYNEQFF
CDR3nt: TGCGCCAGCAGCTTGGGGGTGTGGGACAGGCCTCTCTGGGATGAATACAATGAGCAGTTCTTC

abundance: .
d_gene: TRBD1
j_gene: TRBJ1-4
v_gene: TRBV18
CDR3aa: CASSPRRGNLDEKLFF
CDR3nt: TGTGCCAGCTCACCACGCAGGGGGAATTTGGATGAAAAACTGTTTTTT

abundance: .
d_gene: TRBD2
j_gene: TRBJ2-3
v_gene: TRBV7-7
CDR3aa: CASSLGSGGPSGTDTQYF
CDR3nt: TGTGCCAGCAGCTTGGGAAGCGGGGGGCCTTCGGGCACAGATACGCAGTATTTT

abundance: .
d_gene: TRBD1
j_gene: TRBJ1-5
v_gene: TRBV10-2
CDR3aa: CASKDRAGQPQHF
CDR3nt: TGCGCCAGCAAAGACAGGGCTGGTCAGCCCCAGCATTTT

abundance: once
d_gene: .
j_gene: TRBJ2-7
v_gene: TRBV18
CDR3aa: CASSPMNEQYF
CDR3nt: TGTGCCAGCTCACCAATGAACGAGCAGTACTTC

abundance: .
d_gene: .
j_gene: TRBJ2-3
v_gene: TRBV5-1
CDR3aa: CASSLGNGKGDTQYF
CDR3nt: TGCGCCAGCAGCTTGGGGAACGGGAAGGGAGATACGCAGTATTTT

abundance: .
d_gene: .
j_gene: TRBJ2-7
v_gene: TRBV9
CDR3aa: CASSVDGSYEQYF
CDR3nt: TGTGCCAGCAGCGTCGACGGATCCTACGAGCAGTACTTC

abundance: .
d_gene: TRBD2
j_gene: TRBJ2-1
v_gene: TRBV29-1
CDR3aa: CSVVLAGALSYNEQFF
CDR3nt: TGCAGCGTTGTACTAGCGGGGGCCCTCTCCTACAATGAGCAGTTCTTC

abundance: .
d_gene: TRBD2
j_gene: TRBJ2-6
v_gene: TRBV28
CDR3aa: CASSLGTRSSGANVLTF
CDR3nt: TGTGCCAGCAGTTTAGGGACTAGGAGCTCTGGGGCCAACGTCCTGACTTTC

abundance: .
d_gene: TRBD2
j_gene: TRBJ2-3
v_gene: TRBV7-2
CDR3aa: CASSLPLAGGLDTQYF
CDR3nt: TGTGCCAGCAGCTTACCTCTAGCGGGGGGACTTGATACGCAGTATTTT

abundance: once
d_gene: TRBD1
j_gene: TRBJ1-2
v_gene: TRBV6-1
CDR3aa: CASSEETGVGGYTF
CDR3nt: TGTGCCAGCAGTGAAGAAACAGGGGTGGGAGGCTACACCTTC